A single sample gave rise to the 31 T cell receptor beta chains below, sequenced in a study of identical twins. Via MiXCR, TCRdb re-called the 5' RACE reads, giving one row per CDR3 protein. Among some 230,000 distinct CDR3 sequences, around 6.5% were seen once, and the ten largest hold 13% to 15%. These data were likewise used in another study, on T cells expressing NK-cell markers.

Material for sequencing was CD8+ T cells sorted from blood. The receptors stem from a woman aged 18-29 years in good health.

This clonotype was observed many times. The rearrangement uses TRBV3-1 and TRBJ1-5, with D possibly TRBD1 on 6 matching bases. Germline CDR1 is LGHDT and CDR2 is YNNKEL (reference sequence). The CDR3 sequence is 14 residues long. V lost 4 bases and J 5 bases, leaving 12 bases between the germline ends. The CDR3 DNA sequence: TGTGCCAGCAGCCCTCGGGGGGCGGATCAGCCCCAGCATTTT. Its translation: CASSPRGADQPQHF.

Notes on this clonotype: With a much larger clone just one base away, this may be a read error. The chain recombines TRBV12-3 or TRBV12-4 with TRBJ2-3, with D unresolved. The CDR3 has 12 amino acids. The CDR3 sequence is CASSQITDAQYF. DNA of the CDR3: TGTGCCAGCAGCCAAATTACAGATGCGCAGTATTTT.

This clonotype has ten or more counts. This chain links TRBV27 with TRBJ1-2; 7 bases are a match to TRBD1. CDR3 length: 13 residues. The V gene end was trimmed by 6 bases and the J gene end by 8 bases; junction bases not matched to a gene: 9. From germline, CDR1 is MNHEY and CDR2 SMNVEV (reference sequence). The chain's CDR3 is CASRGTAPVGYTF. DNA of the CDR3: TGTGCCAGCAGGGGGACAGCCCCTGTAGGCTACACCTTC.

This chain links TRBV3-1 with TRBJ2-3; D ambiguous. This CDR3 spans 14 amino acids. V gave up 5 bases and J gave up 2 bases, with 11 bases separating them. CDR1 and CDR2 from the germline V gene are LGHDT and YNNKEL (reference sequence). The CDR3 loop is CASSWTGHTDTQYF. CDR3 sequence (DNA): TGTGCCAGCAGCTGGACGGGCCACACAGATACGCAGTATTTT.

This clonotype showed up just a few times. V gene TRBV29-1 combines with J gene TRBJ2-6; 9 positions agree with TRBD1. Germline loops: CDR1 SQVTM, CDR2 ANQGSEA. V shed 6 bases, J shed 0 bases, and the junction held 3 bases outside the gene matches. The CDR3 is 15 residues long. CDR3 DNA sequence: TGCAGCGTACAGGGGGCGGGCTCTGGGGCCAACGTCCTGACTTTC. This gives the protein CSVQGAGSGANVLTF.

The rearrangement uses TRBV7-9 and TRBJ2-3, with 9 nucleotides matching TRBD2. Trimming at V came to 4 bases and at J to 3 bases, leaving 8 bases not matched to a gene. The CDR3 spans 16 residues. CDR1 SEHNR and CDR2 FQNEAQ come from the germline V gene (reference sequence). The CDR3 nucleotides read TGTGCCAGCAGCTCCGTGGGGAGCGGGGGGACAGATACGCAGTATTTT. Translation gives CASSSVGSGGTDTQYF.

V is TRBV19 and J is TRBJ2-7; D unclear. Germline-derived CDR1 and CDR2 are LNHDA and SQIVND (reference sequence). V gave up 3 bases and J gave up 0 bases, with 6 bases separating them. CDR3 length: 13 amino acids. The CDR3 DNA sequence: TGTGCCAGTAGTATCCGGACCTCCTACGAGCAGTACTTC. This translates into CASSIRTSYEQYF.

In its sample, this clonotype was seen a few times. This chain joins TRBV15 and TRBJ2-3, with 8 bases lining up with TRBD2. With V trimmed by 5 bases and J by 1 base, 5 bases remained unmatched. CDR3 length: 15 amino acids. From germline, CDR1 is LNHNV and CDR2 YYDKDF (reference sequence). For the CDR3, the DNA is TGTGCCACCAGCCTGTCGGGAGGGCGCACAGATACGCAGTATTTT. Translated: CATSLSGGRTDTQYF.

This chain uses TRBV9 with TRBJ2-7; D may correspond to TRBD1 or TRBD2 (5 bases each). Germline CDR1 is SGDLS and CDR2 is YYNGEE. The CDR3 totals 15 residues. V lost 3 bases, J lost 0 bases, and 13 bases lay in between. CDR3 nucleotide sequence: TGTGCCAGCAGCGCCGATGGGGGATTCTCCTACGAGCAGTACTTC. It yields the protein CASSADGGFSYEQYF.

This clonotype has ten or more counts. J is TRBJ2-7 and V is TRBV6-2 or TRBV6-3; D might be TRBD1 (6 bases). Trimming cost V 4 bases and J 0 bases, with 28 bases left between them. CDR1 MNHEY and CDR2 SVGEGT come from the germline V gene. The CDR3 spans 20 residues. CDR3 region: CASSWTVGESEPTYSYEQYF. The CDR3, as DNA: TGTGCCAGCAGTTGGACAGTGGGGGAATCGGAACCTACCTACTCCTACGAGCAGTACTTC.

This chain connects TRBV3-1 to TRBJ2-1; possibly TRBD1 or TRBD2 for D (5 bases each). The CDR3 has 13 residues. Germline V gene lookup returns CDR1 LGHDT and CDR2 YNNKEL (reference sequence). Trimming removed 3 bases at V and 8 bases at J, with 11 bases between. The CDR3 spells CASSQERGHEQFF. The CDR3, as DNA: TGTGCCAGCAGCCAGGAGAGGGGACATGAGCAGTTCTTC.

A word on this clonotype: One end of the junction fails to match germline, which may point to a read error. The rearrangement joins TRBV29-1 to TRBJ2-1; 8 bases are a match to TRBD1. This CDR3 has 14 residues. Germline V gives CDR1 SQVTM, CDR2 ANQGSEA. For the CDR3, the DNA is TGCAGCGTAGAAGACAGGGGATTATACAATGAGCAGTTCTTC. Translation: CSVEDRGLYNEQFF.

The rearrangement uses TRBV7-3 and TRBJ2-1; tentative D call: TRBD2 (6 bases). Germline V gene sequence: CDR1 SGHTA, CDR2 FQGTGA. CDR3 length equals 14 residues. V dropped 2 bases and J dropped 6 bases, with 11 bases sitting between them. The DNA of the CDR3 is TGTGCCAGCAGCTTAGGGATCGGGAGCAATGAGCAGTTCTTC. Translating it yields CASSLGIGSNEQFF.

This clonotype has just a few counts. J is TRBJ2-1 and V is TRBV20-1; D is unresolved. The V gene lost 1 base and the J gene lost 1 base, with 14 bases spanning the gap. CDR1 and CDR2 (germline): DFQATT, SNEGSKA (reference sequence). CDR3 length equals 16 residues. CDR3 nucleotides: TGCAGTGCTAGAGGCCCGGGCGAGAAGTCCTACAATGAGCAGTTCTTC. Translating it yields CSARGPGEKSYNEQFF.

In its sample, this clonotype was seen a few times. The chain employs TRBV11-2 and TRBJ2-2, with D tentatively TRBD1 (5 bases). Germline CDR1 is SGHAT and CDR2 is FQNNGV. V lost 5 bases and J 2 bases, leaving 15 bases between the germline ends. CDR3 size: 16 residues. CDR3 protein: CASSPTDSLNTGELFF. CDR3 DNA sequence: TGTGCCAGCAGCCCAACCGACAGCCTAAACACCGGGGAGCTGTTTTTT.

This clonotype was counted many times. V and J are TRBV12-3 or TRBV12-4 and TRBJ1-1; D is perhaps TRBD1 (6 bases). The CDR3 is 14 amino acids. Trimming left V 7 bases short and J 6 bases short, with 18 bases between. The chain's CDR3 is CASTPAGAVAEAFF. The CDR3, as DNA: TGTGCCAGCACCCCGGCGGGGGCGGTCGCTGAAGCTTTCTTT.

This clonotype was recorded a few times. CDR3 sequence reads: CASSPPQASEKNTEAFF. In DNA, the CDR3 is TGTGCCAGCAGCCCTCCACAGGCGTCAGAAAAGAACACTGAAGCTTTCTTT. V gene TRBV14 combines with J gene TRBJ1-1, with D maybe TRBD1 (5 bases). CDR3 length: 17 amino acids. With 4 bases removed from V and 1 base from J, the gap between germline ends came to 19 bases. CDR1 SGHDN and CDR2 FVKESK come from the germline V gene. Full variable domain (remainder filled in from reference TRBV14 and TRBJ1-1): EAGVTQFPSHSVIEKGQTVTLRCDPISGHDNLYWYRRVMGKEIKFLLHFVKESKQDESGMPNNRFLAERTGGTYSTLKVQPAELEDSGVYFCASSPPQASEKNTEAFFGQGTRLTVV.

This clonotype came up a few times. The chain combines TRBV5-1 with TRBJ2-3; the D gene is possibly TRBD1 (7 bases). The CDR3 spans 17 residues. V was clipped by 4 bases and J by 1 base, with 19 bases between them. CDR1 is SGHRS and CDR2 is YFSETQ in the germline V gene. The CDR3 sequence is CASSPGGTAEGTDTQYF. CDR3 sequence (DNA): TGCGCCAGCAGCCCAGGGGGGACAGCGGAGGGCACAGATACGCAGTATTTT. Using reference TRBV5-1 and TRBJ2-3 for the parts outside the CDR3, the full variable domain is KAGVTQTPRYLIKTRGQQVTLSCSPISGHRSVSWYQQTPGQGLQFLFEYFSETQRNKGNFPGRFSGRQFSNSRSEMNVSTLELGDSALYLCASSPGGTAEGTDTQYFGPGTRLTVL.

The chain is built from TRBV2 and TRBJ1-2; weak D call: TRBD1 (6 bases). Trimming took 6 bases from V and 7 from J, leaving 6 bases between them. The CDR3 extends over 10 amino acids. Germline values: CDR1 SNHLY, CDR2 FYNNEI. Here the CDR3 reads CASRGAGYTF. In DNA form, the CDR3 reads TGTGCCAGCAGGGGGGCTGGCTACACCTTC. Variable domain in full (rest from reference TRBV2 and TRBJ1-2): EPEVTQTPSHQVTQMGQEVILRCVPISNHLYFYWYRQILGQKVEFLVSFYNNEISEKSEIFDDQFSVERPDGSNFTLKIRSTKLEDSAMYFCASRGAGYTFGSGTRLTVV.

In its sample, this clonotype was seen a few times. V is TRBV5-6 and J is TRBJ1-1; no clear D. The CDR3 has 14 amino acids. CDR1 is SGHDT, CDR2 YYEEEE, per germline. Trimming took 0 bases from V and 3 from J, leaving 9 bases between them. This chain's CDR3 is CASSLGPRYTEAFF. The CDR3 region has the DNA TGTGCCAGCAGCTTGGGTCCGCGGTACACTGAAGCTTTCTTT.

This clonotype has a count of ten or more. The chain carries TRBV20-1 and TRBJ2-1; possibly TRBD2 for D (5 bases). The CDR3 extends over 16 amino acids. Germline values: CDR1 DFQATT, CDR2 SNEGSKA (reference sequence). With 4 bases removed from V and 5 bases from J, the gap between germline ends came to 21 bases. CDR3 residues: CSAKGSLSVPHNEQFF. The CDR3 nucleotides read TGCAGTGCTAAAGGGTCCCTTAGCGTCCCCCACAATGAGCAGTTCTTC.

The genes are TRBV13 and TRBJ2-5, with 9 bases fitting TRBD2. This CDR3 contains 15 residues. With 5 bases clipped from V and 7 bases from J, the junction kept 11 bases outside the gene matches. Germline CDR1 PRHDT, CDR2 FYEKMQ (reference sequence). Written as DNA, the CDR3 is TGTGCCAGCAGCCCTCGCGGGGGGGCCCGAGGGACCCAGTACTTC. Its protein is CASSPRGGARGTQYF.

The chain links TRBV3-1 to TRBJ1-1; possibly TRBD1 for D (6 bases). The CDR3 covers 16 residues. Germline loops: CDR1 LGHDT, CDR2 YNNKEL (reference sequence). V dropped 1 base and J dropped 5 bases, with 17 bases sitting between them. CDR3 bases: TGTGCCAGCAGCCAAGGATCAGGGGTGTTTGGGACTGAAGCTTTCTTT. Translated: CASSQGSGVFGTEAFF.

There are a few counts of this clonotype. This chain links TRBV5-6 with TRBJ1-1; 9 positions agree with TRBD1. The CDR3 extends over 17 amino acids. CDR1 is SGHDT and CDR2 is YYEEEE in the germline V gene. V lost 4 bases, J lost 0 bases, and 10 bases stayed unmatched. CDR3 in DNA: TGTGCCAGCAGCACTGGTCCGGGACAGGGTTTGAACACTGAAGCTTTCTTT. Translating it yields CASSTGPGQGLNTEAFF. Looking up the rest from reference TRBV5-6 and TRBJ1-1 gives the full variable domain: DAGVTQSPTHLIKTRGQQVTLRCSPKSGHDTVSWYQQALGQGPQFIFQYYEEEERQRGNFPDRFSGHQFPNYSSELNVNALLLGDSALYLCASSTGPGQGLNTEAFFGQGTRLTVV.

CDR3 sequence reads: CSASTGTPYEQYF. Here the CDR3 DNA reads TGCAGTGCTAGTACCGGGACACCCTACGAGCAGTACTTC. This sequence joins TRBV20-1 and TRBJ2-7; TRBD1 is a possible D gene (6 bases). Germline CDR1 and CDR2: DFQATT and SNEGSKA (reference sequence). The length of the CDR3 is 13 residues. V lost 3 bases and J lost 2, with 11 bases in between.

The chain links TRBV29-1 to TRBJ2-7, with 7 bases lining up with TRBD2. Trimming removed 0 bases from V and 3 bases from J; junction bases left unmatched: 8. The CDR3 has 15 amino acids. Germline CDR1 is SQVTM and CDR2 is ANQGSEA. The CDR3 reads CSVEDGGTPDYEQYF. CDR3 nucleotides: TGCAGCGTTGAAGACGGGGGGACCCCTGACTACGAGCAGTACTTC.

This clonotype was found many times. V usage is TRBV6-1 and J usage is TRBJ2-7; 8 bases map to TRBD1. V trimming: 1 base; J trimming: 2 bases; junction bases outside the gene matches: 4. The CDR3 has 15 residues. In germline, CDR1 is MNHNS, CDR2 SASEGT. This chain's CDR3 is CASSEGGTGAYEQYF. CDR3 bases: TGTGCCAGCAGTGAAGGGGGGACAGGAGCCTACGAGCAGTACTTC.

This rearrangement joins TRBV5-1 to TRBJ2-3; D is undetermined. Trimming left V 0 bases short and J 0 bases short, with 8 bases between. The V gene's germline CDR1 is SGHRS and CDR2 YFSETQ. The CDR3 is 15 amino acids. This chain's CDR3 is CASSLEGRSTDTQYF. The CDR3 DNA sequence: TGCGCCAGCAGCTTGGAAGGCCGTAGCACAGATACGCAGTATTTT. The full variable domain, completed using reference TRBV5-1 and TRBJ2-3, is KAGVTQTPRYLIKTRGQQVTLSCSPISGHRSVSWYQQTPGQGLQFLFEYFSETQRNKGNFPGRFSGRQFSNSRSEMNVSTLELGDSALYLCASSLEGRSTDTQYFGPGTRLTVL.

In its sample, this clonotype was seen a few times. This chain uses TRBV20-1 with TRBJ2-7; no firm D call. Germline values: CDR1 DFQATT, CDR2 SNEGSKA (reference sequence). V shed 1 base and J shed 0 bases, with 16 bases lying between them. The CDR3 length is 16 residues. As DNA, the CDR3 is TGCAGTGCTAGAGCACCGCCCCGGTACGCCTCCTACGAGCAGTACTTC. Protein sequence: CSARAPPRYASYEQYF.

The genes are TRBV7-9 and TRBJ1-5; D gene unclear. V lost 4 bases, J lost 1 base, and 14 bases lay in between. Germline CDR1 is SEHNR and CDR2 is FQNEAQ (reference sequence). CDR3 length equals 16 residues. CDR3 residues: CASSSGGGWSNQPQHF. In DNA, the CDR3 is TGTGCCAGCAGCTCAGGTGGAGGTTGGAGCAATCAGCCCCAGCATTTT.

The chain employs TRBV20-1 and TRBJ2-1, with 9 bases aligning to TRBD2. The CDR3 consists of 13 residues. CDR1 and CDR2 (germline): DFQATT, SNEGSKA (reference sequence). Trimming at V came to 3 bases and at J to 7 bases, leaving 4 bases not matched to a gene. CDR3 protein: CSASGTSWNEQFF. The CDR3 DNA reads as TGCAGTGCTAGCGGGACTAGCTGGAATGAGCAGTTCTTC.